Listed below are T cell receptor beta chains from one sample, sequenced in a study of blood T cell repertoires in COVID-19. TCRdb keeps only in-frame clones here, not all; method: immunoSEQ multiplex PCR. The sample lists about 180,000 clones; 87% were seen once. The material sequenced was PBMCs or T cells enriched from blood (not recorded which). Receptor source: a woman between 45 and 65 years old who had recovered from COVID-19. CDR3s include the opening cysteine and the closing phenylalanine or tryptophan. The D gene is left open where the match is weak. Rows may omit the clone size; those that give it use once, few, many or a size class.

j_call	d_call	v_call	clone_size	cdr3_aa	cdr3_nt
TRBJ1-2	TRBD1	TRBV6-5	.	CASNRGQVNYGYTF	TGTGCCAGCAACAGGGGGCAGGTGAACTATGGCTACACCTTC
TRBJ1-2	TRBD1	TRBV6-6	.	CASSPPGQDNYGYTF	TGTGCCAGCAGTCCTCCGGGACAGGATAACTATGGCTACACCTTC
TRBJ1-1	TRBD1	TRBV11-2	.	CASSLTHPDRGGTEAFF	TGTGCCAGCAGCTTAACACATCCTGACAGGGGGGGGACTGAAGCTTTCTTT
TRBJ2-7	.	TRBV11-3	.	CASSPNAVLHEQYF	TGTGCCAGCAGCCCCAATGCAGTTCTCCACGAGCAGTACTTC
TRBJ2-7	TRBD2	TRBV5-4	.	CASSLGTSGSYEQYF	TGTGCCAGCAGCTTGGGGACTAGCGGCTCCTACGAGCAGTACTTC
TRBJ2-1	.	TRBV7-8	.	CASSYILLPDEQFF	TGTGCCAGCAGCTACATCTTGCTCCCAGATGAGCAGTTCTTC
TRBJ1-1	.	TRBV7-8	once	CASSEQGNTEAFF	TGTGCCAGCAGCGAACAGGGTAACACTGAAGCTTTCTTT
TRBJ2-1	.	TRBV11-3	.	CASSLPARTGYNEQFF	TGTGCCAGCAGCTTACCAGCGCGAACGGGTTACAATGAGCAGTTCTTC
TRBJ2-7	.	TRBV3-1/TRBV3-2	.	CASSQGGRVRYEQYF	TGTGCCAGCAGCCAAGGAGGCAGGGTTCGCTACGAGCAGTACTTC
TRBJ2-7	TRBD1	TRBV6-5	.	CASSYAGQGSYEQYF	TGTGCCAGCAGTTACGCCGGACAGGGGTCCTACGAGCAGTACTTC
TRBJ1-3	.	TRBV5-5	.	CASSWSTGNTIYF	TGTGCCAGCAGCTGGTCTACGGGAAACACCATATATTTT
TRBJ2-7	.	TRBV18	.	CASSPGRDSSYEQYF	TGTGCCAGCTCACCAGGGCGGGACAGCTCCTACGAGCAGTACTTC
TRBJ1-2	.	TRBV11-2	.	CASSLLNYGYTF	TGTGCCAGCAGCCTTCTGAACTATGGCTACACCTTC
TRBJ2-3	TRBD1	TRBV14	.	CASSRRQGVGTDTQYF	TGTGCCAGCAGCCGGCGACAGGGTGTGGGCACAGATACGCAGTATTTT
TRBJ2-7	TRBD2	TRBV19	.	CASMGLASYEQYF	TGTGCCAGTATGGGACTAGCGTCCTACGAGCAGTACTTC
TRBJ2-7	TRBD1	TRBV28	.	CASSSGTGASVQYF	TGTGCCAGCAGTTCCGGGACAGGGGCTAGTGTGCAGTACTTC
TRBJ2-7	TRBD2	TRBV4-3	.	CASSQGLAGGTYEQYF	TGCGCCAGCAGCCAAGGGCTAGCGGGAGGCACCTACGAGCAGTACTTC